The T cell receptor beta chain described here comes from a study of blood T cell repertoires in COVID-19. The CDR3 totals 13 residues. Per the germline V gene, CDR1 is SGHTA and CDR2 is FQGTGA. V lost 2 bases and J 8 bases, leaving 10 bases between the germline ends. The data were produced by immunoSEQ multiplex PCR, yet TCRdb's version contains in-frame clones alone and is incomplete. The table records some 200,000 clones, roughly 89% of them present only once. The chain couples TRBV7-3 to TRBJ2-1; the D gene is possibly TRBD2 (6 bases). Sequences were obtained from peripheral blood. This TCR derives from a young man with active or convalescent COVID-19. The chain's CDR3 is CASSLVGSDEQFF. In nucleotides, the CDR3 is TGTGCCAGCAGCTTAGTCGGGAGCGATGAGCAGTTCTTC.